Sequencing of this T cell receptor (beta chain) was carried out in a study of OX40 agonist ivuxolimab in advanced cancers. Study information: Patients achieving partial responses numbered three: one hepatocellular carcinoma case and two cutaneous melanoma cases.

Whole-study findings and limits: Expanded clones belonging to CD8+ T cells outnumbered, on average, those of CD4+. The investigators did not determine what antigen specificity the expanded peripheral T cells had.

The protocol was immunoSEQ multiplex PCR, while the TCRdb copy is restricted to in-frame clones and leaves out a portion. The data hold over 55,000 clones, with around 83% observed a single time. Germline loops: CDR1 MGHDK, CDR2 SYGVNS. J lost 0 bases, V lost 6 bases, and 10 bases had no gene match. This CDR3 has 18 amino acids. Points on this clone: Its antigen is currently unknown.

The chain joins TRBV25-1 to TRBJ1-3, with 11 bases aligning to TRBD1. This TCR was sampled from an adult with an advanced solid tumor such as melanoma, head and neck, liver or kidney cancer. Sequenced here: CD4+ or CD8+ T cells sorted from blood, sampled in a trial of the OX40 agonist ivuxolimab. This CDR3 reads CASSAAGTGGLSGNTIYF. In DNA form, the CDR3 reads TGTGCCAGCAGCGCAGCCGGGACAGGGGGTCTCTCTGGAAACACCATATATTTT.